The text below deals with one TCR beta chain. Its matching antigen is unknown. J lost 6 bases, V lost 6 bases, and 12 bases had no gene match. The CDR3 covers 16 residues. Looked up from germline, CDR1 is LGHNT and CDR2 is FRNRAP. The data belong to a study of vaccination effects on CD4 cells after COVID-19. Background on the study: Each participant was given two doses of one vaccine (BNT162b2 or mRNA-1273).

In the ViraFEST assay, antigen-specific CD4+ clonotypes were identified by expansion after peptide-pool stimulation. CD4+ T cell isolation took place after more than eight days of culture. All vaccine recipients tested negative for nucleocapsid antibodies and had never contracted SARS-CoV-2 infection. After 1.5 million to 2 million PBMC were placed in each well, they were cultured with 8.5 to 10 IU/ml IL-2 and about 10 ug/ml peptides. Produced via immunoSEQ multiplex PCR; TCRdb's table is partial and in-frame only. This repertoire shows about 79,000 clones, approximately 74% found once; its top ten account for roughly 1.8%. The study, taken as a whole, reports: From healthy vaccinees, only 1 of 255 vaccine-induced clones also reacted to common cold coronaviruses.

The specimen was CD4+ T cells from PBMCs cultured with HCoV-229E spike peptides, collected before COVID-19 vaccination. V and J are TRBV12-5 and TRBJ1-5; TRBD1 aligns across 9 bases. The receptor was isolated from a human donor who received a COVID-19 vaccine. The CDR3: CASGTHRDRVVQPQHF. In nucleotides, the CDR3 is TGTGCTAGTGGCACACACCGGGACAGGGTCGTTCAGCCCCAGCATTTT.